Here is one T cell receptor (beta chain) with its context. This CDR3 spans 13 amino acids. Per the germline V gene, CDR1 is MNHEY and CDR2 is SVGAGI. The germline V and J ends were trimmed by 2 bases and 9 bases, with 8 bases remaining between them. This sample was included in a study of blood T cell repertoires in COVID-19. The method was immunoSEQ multiplex PCR; TCRdb's version includes in-frame clones alone and lacks a portion of them. The table lists just over 150,000 clones, 85% to 95% of them singletons. The sequence derives from a woman between 45 and 65 years old with acute or convalescent COVID-19. The chain couples TRBV6-5 to TRBJ1-6; D is possibly TRBD1 (5 bases). The sample taken for sequencing was peripheral blood. CDR3 DNA: TGTGCCAGCAGTTACGGGAGGGGTTCACCCCTCCACTTT. Translated: CASSYGRGSPLHF.